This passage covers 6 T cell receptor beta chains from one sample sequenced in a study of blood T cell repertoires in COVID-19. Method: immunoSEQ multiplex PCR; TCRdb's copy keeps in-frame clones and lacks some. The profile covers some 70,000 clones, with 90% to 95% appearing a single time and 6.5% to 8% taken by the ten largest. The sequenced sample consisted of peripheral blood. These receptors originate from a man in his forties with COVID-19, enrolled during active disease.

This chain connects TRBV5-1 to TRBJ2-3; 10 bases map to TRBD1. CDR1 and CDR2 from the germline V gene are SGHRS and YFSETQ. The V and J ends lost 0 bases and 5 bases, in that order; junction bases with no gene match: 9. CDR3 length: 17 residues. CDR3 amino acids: CASSLVSGTGELDTQYF. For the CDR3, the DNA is TGCGCCAGCAGCTTGGTTTCCGGGACAGGGGAATTAGATACGCAGTATTTT.

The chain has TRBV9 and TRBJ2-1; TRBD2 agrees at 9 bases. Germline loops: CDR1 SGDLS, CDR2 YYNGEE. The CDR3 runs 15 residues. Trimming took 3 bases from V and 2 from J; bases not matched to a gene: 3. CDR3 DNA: TGTGCCAGCAGCGGCGGGGGGGCGGCCTACAATGAGCAGTTCTTC. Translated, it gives CASSGGGAAYNEQFF.

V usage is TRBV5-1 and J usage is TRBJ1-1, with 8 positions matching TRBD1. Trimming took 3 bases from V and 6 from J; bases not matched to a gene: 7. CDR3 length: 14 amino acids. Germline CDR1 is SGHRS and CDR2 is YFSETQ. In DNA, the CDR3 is TGCGCCAGCAGCTCACTGACAGGGGTTGCTGAAGCTTTCTTT. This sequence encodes CASSSLTGVAEAFF.

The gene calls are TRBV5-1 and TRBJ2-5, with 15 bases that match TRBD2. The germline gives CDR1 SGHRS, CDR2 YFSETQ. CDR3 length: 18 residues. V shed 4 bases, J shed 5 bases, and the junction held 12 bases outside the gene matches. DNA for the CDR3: TGCGCCAGCAGCCGGTGGACTAGCGGGGGGGCCGAAGGGGAGACCCAGTACTTC. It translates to CASSRWTSGGAEGETQYF. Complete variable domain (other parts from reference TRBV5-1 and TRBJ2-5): KAGVTQTPRYLIKTRGQQVTLSCSPISGHRSVSWYQQTPGQGLQFLFEYFSETQRNKGNFPGRFSGRQFSNSRSEMNVSTLELGDSALYLCASSRWTSGGAEGETQYFGPGTRLLVL.

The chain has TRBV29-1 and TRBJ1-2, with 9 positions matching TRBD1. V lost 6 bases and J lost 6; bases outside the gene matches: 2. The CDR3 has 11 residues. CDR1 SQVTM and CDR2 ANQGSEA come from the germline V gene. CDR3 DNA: TGCAGCGTCCGGGACAGGGATGGCTACACCTTC. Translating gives CSVRDRDGYTF.

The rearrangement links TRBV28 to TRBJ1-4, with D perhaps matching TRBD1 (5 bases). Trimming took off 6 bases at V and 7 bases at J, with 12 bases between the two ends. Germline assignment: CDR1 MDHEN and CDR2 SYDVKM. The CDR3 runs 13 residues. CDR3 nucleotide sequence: TGTGCCAGCAGAGATCAGGGTACTGAAAAACTGTTTTTT. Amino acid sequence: CASRDQGTEKLFF.